Sequencing of this TCR beta chain was carried out in a study of blood T cells in healthy people across ages. Points from the study as a whole: Higher diversity, along with more naive CD4+ cells, distinguished long-lived donors from aged donors.

This clonotype has more than one count but fewer than ten. What it binds is not known. V was pared by 6 bases and J by 3 bases, with 22 bases of the junction left unmatched. CDR1 is SGHTA and CDR2 is FQGNSA in the germline V gene. The CDR3 is made up of 20 amino acids. Primers used in a second PCR of roughly 6 to 11 cycles were a sample-barcoded 5' primer and a J-beta primer mix. One entry per CDR3 protein, called by TCRdb with MiXCR from the 5' RACE reads. The sample has 650,000 to 1,000,000 distinct CDR3 sequences, about half seen once. The receptor was isolated from a man at least 80 years old in good health. The chain joins TRBV7-2 to TRBJ2-1; 8 bases align to TRBD2. Material: blood. The CDR3 DNA reads as TGTGCCAGCAGTCGTGGGCCGGGACTAGGGAGTACCCCGTTCTACAATGAGCAGTTCTTC. Its translation: CASSRGPGLGSTPFYNEQFF.